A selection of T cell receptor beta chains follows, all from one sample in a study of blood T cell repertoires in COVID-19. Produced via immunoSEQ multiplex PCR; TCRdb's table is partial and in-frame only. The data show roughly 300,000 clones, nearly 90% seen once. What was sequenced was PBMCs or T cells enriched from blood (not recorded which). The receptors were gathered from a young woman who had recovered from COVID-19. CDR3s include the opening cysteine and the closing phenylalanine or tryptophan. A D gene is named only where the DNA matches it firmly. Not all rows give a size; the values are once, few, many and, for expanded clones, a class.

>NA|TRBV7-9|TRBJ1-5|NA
CASSFGGEPQHF
TGTGCCAGCAGCTTTGGGGGGGAGCCCCAGCATTTT
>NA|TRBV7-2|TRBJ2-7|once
CASSLARGYEQYF
TGTGCCAGCAGCTTAGCTCGCGGCTACGAGCAGTACTTC
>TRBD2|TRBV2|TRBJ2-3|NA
CAGEAGGLYTQYF
TGTGCCGGAGAGGCGGGGGGGTTGTATACGCAGTATTTT
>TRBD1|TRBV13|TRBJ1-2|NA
CASSLGQGAEYGYTF
TGTGCCAGCAGCTTAGGACAGGGGGCAGAATATGGCTACACCTTC
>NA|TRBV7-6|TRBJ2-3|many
CASSLVGGRSPDTQYF
TGTGCCAGCAGCTTAGTGGGGGGTAGGTCTCCGGATACGCAGTATTTT
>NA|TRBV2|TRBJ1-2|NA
CASASLYGYTF
TGTGCCAGCGCCAGTCTCTATGGCTACACCTTC
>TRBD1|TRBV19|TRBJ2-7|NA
CASSITGTGGYEQYF
TGTGCCAGTAGTATAACCGGGACAGGGGGCTACGAGCAGTACTTC
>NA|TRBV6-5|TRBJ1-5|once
CASSYSPTAGNQPQHF
TGTGCCAGCAGTTACTCGCCTACTGCGGGCAATCAGCCCCAGCATTTT
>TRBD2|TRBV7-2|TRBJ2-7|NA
CASSQGLAGFYEQYF
TGTGCCAGCAGCCAAGGACTAGCGGGGTTCTACGAGCAGTACTTC
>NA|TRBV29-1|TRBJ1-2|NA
CSAAGAYGYTF
TGCAGCGCAGCGGGGGCCTATGGCTACACCTTC
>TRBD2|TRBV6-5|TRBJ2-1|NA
CASSYGLAGSYNEQFF
TGTGCCAGCAGTTACGGTTTAGCGGGCTCCTACAATGAGCAGTTCTTC
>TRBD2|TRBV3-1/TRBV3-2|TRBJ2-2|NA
CASSLGLAGGTNTGELFF
TGTGCCAGCAGCCTCGGACTAGCGGGGGGAACGAACACCGGGGAGCTGTTTTTT
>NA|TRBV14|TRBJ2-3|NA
CASSQPGSTDTQYF
TGTGCCAGCAGCCAACCCGGGAGCACAGATACGCAGTATTTT
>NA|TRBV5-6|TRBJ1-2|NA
CASSIRGVNGYTF
TGTGCCAGCAGCATAAGGGGTGTGAATGGCTACACCTTC
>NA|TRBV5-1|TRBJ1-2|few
CASSLAQGGGYTF
TGCGCCAGCAGCTTGGCCCAGGGTGGTGGCTACACCTTC
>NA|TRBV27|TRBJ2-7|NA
CASRGLQTYEQYF
TGTGCCAGCAGGGGGCTTCAAACCTACGAGCAGTACTTC
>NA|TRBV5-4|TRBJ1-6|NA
CASSLGGQSPLHF
TGTGCCAGCAGCTTGGGGGGCCAATCACCCCTCCACTTT